A selection of T cell receptor beta chains follows, all from one sample in a study of CD8 T cells in Susac syndrome. TCRdb called the immunoSEQ multiplex PCR reads again in MiXCR, with one record for every CDR3 protein. The sample contains some 120,000 distinct CDR3 sequences, around 94% of which appear only once. Sequenced: CD4+ T cells from PBMCs. Receptor source: a human donor with multiple sclerosis. Each CDR3 is given with its conserved first and last residue. Each record gives: clone size, D gene, J gene, V gene, CDR3 protein, CDR3 DNA. D genes are given only for firm matches. The listing skips clone size in some rows; elsewhere it reads once, few, many or a size class.

-,-,TRBJ2-7,TRBV5-1,CASSLESGRFYEQYF,TGCGCCAGCAGCTTGGAGTCAGGGAGATTCTACGAGCAGTACTTC
-,-,TRBJ2-5,TRBV24-1,CATSDSGNSETQYF,TGTGCCACCAGTGATTCAGGGAATTCAGAGACCCAGTACTTC
-,-,TRBJ1-2,TRBV6-1,CASSEPSGALSGYTF,TGTGCCAGCAGTGAACCCTCGGGGGCTCTCTCTGGCTACACCTTC
-,TRBD2,TRBJ2-3,TRBV7-6,CASSLARTSGKRTDTQYF,TGTGCCAGCAGCTTAGCGCGGACTAGCGGGAAACGCACAGATACGCAGTATTTT
-,-,TRBJ1-5,TRBV6-1,CASSGEFQGGQPQHF,TGTGCCAGCAGTGGGGAATTTCAGGGAGGACAGCCCCAGCATTTT
once,-,TRBJ2-1,TRBV5-1,CASSLASYVEDGNEQFF,TGCGCCAGCAGCTTGGCCAGCTACGTAGAGGATGGCAATGAGCAGTTCTTC
-,-,TRBJ2-5,TRBV7-8,CASSSGWRRFQETQYF,TGTGCCAGCAGCTCTGGGTGGAGACGATTCCAAGAGACCCAGTACTTC
-,TRBD2,TRBJ2-2,TRBV30,CASDRLAGAYTGELFF,TGTGCCTCAGATCGACTAGCGGGGGCTTACACCGGGGAGCTGTTTTTT
once,-,TRBJ2-5,TRBV10-3,CAISEGETQYF,TGTGCCATCAGTGAAGGAGAGACCCAGTACTTC
-,TRBD1,TRBJ2-7,TRBV15,CATSRADRDKQYF,TGTGCCACCAGCAGAGCGGACAGGGATAAGCAGTACTTC
few,-,TRBJ1-1,TRBV7-9,CASSLAGNTEAFF,TGTGCCAGCAGCTTGGCCGGGAACACTGAAGCTTTCTTT
-,-,TRBJ1-1,TRBV7-9,CASSFGGRLGEAFF,TGTGCCAGCAGCTTCGGGGGACGGTTGGGTGAAGCTTTCTTT
once,-,TRBJ2-7,TRBV5-1,CASSLVGGSSYEQYF,TGCGCCAGCAGCTTGGTAGGCGGGTCTTCCTACGAGCAGTACTTC
-,-,TRBJ2-7,TRBV18,CASSPKYEQYF,TGTGCCAGCTCACCTAAATACGAGCAGTACTTC
-,TRBD2,TRBJ2-3,TRBV3-1,CASSQDGVDGGAGTQYF,TGTGCCAGCAGCCAAGATGGTGTAGACGGGGGGGCCGGTACGCAGTATTTT
-,TRBD1,TRBJ1-2,TRBV7-9,CASSLGTWTGEDGYTF,TGTGCCAGCAGCTTAGGTACTTGGACAGGGGAGGATGGCTACACCTTC
-,-,TRBJ1-4,TRBV29-1,CSAAASRKLFF,TGCAGCGCCGCGGCCAGCAGGAAACTGTTTTTT
once,TRBD1,TRBJ1-1,TRBV6-6,CASSYTGQGFTEAFF,TGTGCCAGCAGTTACACGGGACAGGGCTTCACTGAAGCTTTCTTT
-,-,TRBJ2-7,TRBV7-2,CASSLEGGPRGEQYF,TGTGCCAGCAGCTTAGAGGGAGGCCCTCGGGGGGAGCAGTACTTC
-,TRBD1,TRBJ1-1,TRBV6-1,CASGEYRQGLNTEAFF,TGTGCCAGCGGAGAATATCGACAGGGGCTGAACACTGAAGCTTTCTTT
-,TRBD1,TRBJ2-3,TRBV7-9,CASSLGTGSDTQYF,TGTGCCAGCAGCTTAGGGACAGGGTCAGATACGCAGTATTTT
-,-,TRBJ1-2,TRBV5-4,CASSAVQAAGGYTF,TGTGCCAGCAGCGCGGTACAGGCGGCAGGCGGCTACACCTTC
-,TRBD1,TRBJ1-1,TRBV12-3/TRBV12-4,CASRSGTAMNTEAFF,TGTGCCAGCAGGTCCGGGACAGCTATGAACACTGAAGCTTTCTTT
-,TRBD2,TRBJ2-1,TRBV15,CATSGGSKFNEQFF,TGTGCCACCTCTGGCGGGAGTAAGTTCAATGAGCAGTTCTTC